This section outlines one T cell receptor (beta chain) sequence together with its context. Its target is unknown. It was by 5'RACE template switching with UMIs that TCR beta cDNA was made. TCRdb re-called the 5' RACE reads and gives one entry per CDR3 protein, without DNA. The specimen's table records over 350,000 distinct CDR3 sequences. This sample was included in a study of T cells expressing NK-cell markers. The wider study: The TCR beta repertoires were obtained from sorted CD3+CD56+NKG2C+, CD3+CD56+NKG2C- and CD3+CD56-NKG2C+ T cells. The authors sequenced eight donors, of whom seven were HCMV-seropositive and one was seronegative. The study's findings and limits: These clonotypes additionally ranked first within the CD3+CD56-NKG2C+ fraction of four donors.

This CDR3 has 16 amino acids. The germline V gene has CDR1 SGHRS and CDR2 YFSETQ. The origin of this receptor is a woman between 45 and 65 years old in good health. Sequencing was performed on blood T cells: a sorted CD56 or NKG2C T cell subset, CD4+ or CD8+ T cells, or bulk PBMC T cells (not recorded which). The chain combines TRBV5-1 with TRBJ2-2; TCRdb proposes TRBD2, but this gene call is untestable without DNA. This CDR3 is CASSNLVTTNTGELFF. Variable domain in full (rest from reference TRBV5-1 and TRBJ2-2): KAGVTQTPRYLIKTRGQQVTLSCSPISGHRSVSWYQQTPGQGLQFLFEYFSETQRNKGNFPGRFSGRQFSNSRSEMNVSTLELGDSALYLCASSNLVTTNTGELFFGEGSRLTVL.